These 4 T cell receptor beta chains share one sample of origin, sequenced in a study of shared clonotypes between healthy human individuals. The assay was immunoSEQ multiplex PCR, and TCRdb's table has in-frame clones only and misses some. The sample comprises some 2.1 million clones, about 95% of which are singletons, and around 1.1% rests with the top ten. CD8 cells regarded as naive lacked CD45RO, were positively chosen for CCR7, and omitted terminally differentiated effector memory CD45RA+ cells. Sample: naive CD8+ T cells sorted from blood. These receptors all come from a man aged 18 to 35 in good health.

The chain's CDR3 is CASSEMATEAFF. CDR3 nucleotide sequence: TGTGCCAGCAGCGAGATGGCGACTGAAGCTTTCTTT. J is TRBJ1-1 and V is TRBV28; D not certain. The CDR3 has 12 amino acids. V was shortened by 6 bases and J by 5 bases, with 10 bases between the two germline ends. Germline values: CDR1 MDHEN, CDR2 SYDVKM.

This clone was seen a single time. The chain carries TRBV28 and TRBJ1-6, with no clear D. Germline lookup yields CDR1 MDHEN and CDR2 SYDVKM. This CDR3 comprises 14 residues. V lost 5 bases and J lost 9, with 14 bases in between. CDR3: CASSPAALGSPLHF. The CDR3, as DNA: TGTGCCAGCAGTCCGGCGGCTTTGGGTTCACCCCTCCACTTT. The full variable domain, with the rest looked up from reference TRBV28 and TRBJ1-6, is DVKVTQSSRYLVKRTGEKVFLECVQDMDHENMFWYRQDPGLGLRLIYFSYDVKMKEKGDIPEGYSVSREKKERFSLILESASTNQTSMYLCASSPAALGSPLHFGNGTRLTVT.

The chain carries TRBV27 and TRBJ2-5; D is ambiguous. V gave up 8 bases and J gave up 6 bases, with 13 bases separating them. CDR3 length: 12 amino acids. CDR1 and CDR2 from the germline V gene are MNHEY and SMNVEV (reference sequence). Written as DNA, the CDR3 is TGTGCCAGCTCAGGAGCTGAACAGACCCAGTACTTC. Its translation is CASSGAEQTQYF.

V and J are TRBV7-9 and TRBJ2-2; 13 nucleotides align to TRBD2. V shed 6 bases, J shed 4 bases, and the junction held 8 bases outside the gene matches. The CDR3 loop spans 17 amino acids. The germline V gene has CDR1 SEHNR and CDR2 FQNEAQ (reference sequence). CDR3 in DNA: TGTGCCAGCAGTTTCGGTGGACTAGCGGGAGCCACCGGGGAGCTGTTTTTT. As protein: CASSFGGLAGATGELFF.